This T cell receptor (beta chain) came from a study of cytomegalovirus exposure and HLA in healthy donors. The CDR3 has 13 residues. The germline V gene has CDR1 MNHNY and CDR2 SVGAGI (reference sequence). The V end lost 4 bases, the J end lost 3 bases, and 9 bases lay between the germline ends. Only a few counts were recorded for this clone. Amplification used 60 Vbeta primers and 13 Jbeta primers. This table comes from immunoSEQ multiplex PCR, and its TCRdb copy is limited to in-frame clones, with some not included. The sample carries 200,000 to 250,000 clones, roughly four fifths recorded once. The rearrangement joins TRBV6-6 to TRBJ1-2; D is possibly TRBD1 (5 bases). The receptor was derived from a girl aged 10 to 17 in good health and CMV-seronegative. Sequencing was performed on PBMCs. The CDR3 nucleotides read TGTGCCAGCAGTTGGGACTTAGACTATGGCTACACCTTC. It codes for CASSWDLDYGYTF.